This TCR beta chain was captured in a study of T cells after yellow fever vaccination (dated by TCRdb to the late 2010s). For context, the study as a whole: The SMART-Seq v4 Ultra Low Input RNA kit was used to prepare libraries from fractions with low cell numbers. To follow T-cell clones before and after both primary and booster YFV17D yellow fever vaccination, bulk TCR alpha and beta repertoires underwent longitudinal sequencing. Two healthy male donors made up the cohort, one aged 18 to 30 years and the other aged 30 to 40 years. Blood was collected at multiple timepoints before and after primary and secondary immunization, and bulk PBMC replicates and cell subsets were isolated. Broader findings and caveats from the paper: A small fraction of clonotypes showed up in both the CD4 and CD8 compartments, probably as a result of convergent recombination. The secondary T-cell response was found to be weaker but faster than the primary response, with a peak reached on day 5 rather than on day 15. Only a couple of donors were included in the study, so the extent to which the findings can be generalized is limited. Most clones expanded after primary vaccination were re-detected after the booster (almost 98% of CD4 and around 88% of CD8), suggesting broad memory maintenance. Computational filtering was required because FACS-sorted repertoires could contain abundant contaminating clonotypes from the bulk population.

TCR cDNA was made using 5'RACE template switching, a step that added a universal primer site and unique molecular identifiers. cDNA synthesis was primed from both the TCR alpha and TCR beta constant segments. Libraries were amplified in two PCR steps, with sample barcodes and sequencing adapters added in the second step. Libraries were sequenced on Illumina HiSeq 2500 (2x100 bp) or NovaSeq (2x150 bp). Regarding the original processing steps: Reads were demultiplexed and collapsed into UMI consensus sequences with MIGEC, and V(D)J alignment was performed with MiXCR. Clonotypes responding to the vaccine were identified with edgeR on replicate PBMC samples, with the criteria of FDR below 0.01 and a log2 fold change above 5 up to day 15. Bulk clonotypes were assigned CD4 or CD8 identity according to which sequenced CD4 or CD8 repertoire held them at higher abundance. TCRdb reprocessing: public reads trimmed at Q25 with fastp, clones called with MiXCR, in-frame beta chains kept. Rows are unified per CDR3 protein, each entry keeping the most common DNA and genes. Clone size and V and J calls follow TCRdb, not the original study. Present in this sample are around 500,000 distinct CDR3 sequences, less than 25% of which were seen just once. The top ten constitute approximately 15% of the sample.

Interpreted using the paper, the treatment or condition label stands for: live attenuated yellow fever vaccine strain. Two biological replicates of bulk PBMCs were collected at each blood-draw timepoint. A standard Ficoll-Paque protocol was used to isolate PBMCs from peripheral blood. RNA was extracted with TriZol from bulk PBMCs, CD4 and CD8 fractions, and dextramer-positive and dextramer-negative fractions. Taken from cysteine to phenylalanine, the CDR3 has 12 residues. The DNA shown is the 36-base CDR3, in frame from base 1. Ends trimmed: V by 4 bases, J by 8 bases; bases unmatched to a gene: 5. In the germline V gene, CDR1 corresponds to SQVTM and CDR2 to ANQGSEA. This clonotype was recorded a few times. Its antigen remains unidentified. The record has no base qualities; no much larger clone is one base away.

This TCR was recovered from a man younger than 35 who received the YFV17D yellow fever vaccine. This sequence uses TRBV29-1 and TRBJ1-2, with TRBD1 identical over 9 junction bases. The sample in question was PBMCs, obtained 20 to 25 days after the first yellow fever vaccination. The nucleotides read TGCAGCGTTGGGGGACAGGGCGAAGGCTACACCTTC. The resulting protein is CSVGGQGEGYTF.